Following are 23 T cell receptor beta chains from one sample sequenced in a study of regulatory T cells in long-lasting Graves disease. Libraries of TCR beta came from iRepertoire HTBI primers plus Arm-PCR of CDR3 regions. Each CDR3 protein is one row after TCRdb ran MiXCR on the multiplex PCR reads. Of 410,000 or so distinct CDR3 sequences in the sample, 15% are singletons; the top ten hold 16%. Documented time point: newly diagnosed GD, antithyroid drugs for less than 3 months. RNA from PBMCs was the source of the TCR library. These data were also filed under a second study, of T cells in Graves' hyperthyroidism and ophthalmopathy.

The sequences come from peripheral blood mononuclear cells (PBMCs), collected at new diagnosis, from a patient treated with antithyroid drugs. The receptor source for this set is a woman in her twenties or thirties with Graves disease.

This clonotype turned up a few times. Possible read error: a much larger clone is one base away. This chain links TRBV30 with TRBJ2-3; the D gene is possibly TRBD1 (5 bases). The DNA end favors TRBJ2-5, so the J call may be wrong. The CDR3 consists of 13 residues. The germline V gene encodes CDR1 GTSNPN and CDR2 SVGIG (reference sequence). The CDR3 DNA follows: TGTGCCTGGACAGGGCGGAAAACAGAGACCCAGTACTTC. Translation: CAWTGRKTETQYF.

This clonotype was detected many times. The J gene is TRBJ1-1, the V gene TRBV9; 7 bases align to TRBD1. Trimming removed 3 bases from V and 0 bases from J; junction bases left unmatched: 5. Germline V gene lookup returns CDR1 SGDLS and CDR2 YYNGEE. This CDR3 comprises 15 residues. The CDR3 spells CASSGQGMVNTEAFF. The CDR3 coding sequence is TGTGCCAGCAGCGGACAGGGAATGGTGAACACTGAAGCTTTCTTT.

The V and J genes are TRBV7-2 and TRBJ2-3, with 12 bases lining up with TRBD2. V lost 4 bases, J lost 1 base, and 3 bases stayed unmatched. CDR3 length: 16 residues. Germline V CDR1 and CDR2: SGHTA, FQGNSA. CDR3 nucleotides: TGTGCCAGCAGCTCTAGCGGGAGGGGTGGCACAGATACGCAGTATTTT. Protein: CASSSSGRGGTDTQYF.

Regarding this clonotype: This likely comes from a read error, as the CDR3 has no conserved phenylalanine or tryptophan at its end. The CDR3 DNA reads TGTGCCAGCGGACTAGCGGGACTGGGGAGCGGCACCGGGGAGCTGTTTTCT. Protein sequence: CASGLAGLGSGTGELFS. The chain joins TRBV19 to TRBJ2-2; 12 bases map to TRBD2. CDR1 and CDR2 from the germline V gene are LNHDA and SQIVND (reference sequence). With V trimmed by 9 bases and J by 4 bases, 12 bases remained unmatched. The CDR3 spans 17 residues.

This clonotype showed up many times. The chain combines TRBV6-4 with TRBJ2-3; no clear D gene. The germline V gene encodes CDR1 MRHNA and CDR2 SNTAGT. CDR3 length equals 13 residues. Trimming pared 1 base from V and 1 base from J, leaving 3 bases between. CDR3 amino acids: CASSDYGTDTQYF. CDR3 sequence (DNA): TGTGCCAGCAGTGACTACGGCACAGATACGCAGTATTTT.

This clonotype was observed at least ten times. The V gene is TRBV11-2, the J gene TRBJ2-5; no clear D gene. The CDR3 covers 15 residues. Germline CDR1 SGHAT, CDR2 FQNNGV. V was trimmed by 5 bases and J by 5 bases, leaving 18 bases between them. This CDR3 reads CASSPSNLGFETQYF. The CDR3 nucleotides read TGTGCCAGCAGCCCCAGCAATTTGGGGTTCGAGACCCAGTACTTC.

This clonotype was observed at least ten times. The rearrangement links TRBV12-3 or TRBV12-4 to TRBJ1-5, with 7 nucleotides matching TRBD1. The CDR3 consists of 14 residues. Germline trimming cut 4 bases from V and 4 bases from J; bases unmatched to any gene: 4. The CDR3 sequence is CASSSNRGNQPQHF. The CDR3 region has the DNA TGTGCCAGCAGTTCAAACAGGGGTAATCAGCCCCAGCATTTT.

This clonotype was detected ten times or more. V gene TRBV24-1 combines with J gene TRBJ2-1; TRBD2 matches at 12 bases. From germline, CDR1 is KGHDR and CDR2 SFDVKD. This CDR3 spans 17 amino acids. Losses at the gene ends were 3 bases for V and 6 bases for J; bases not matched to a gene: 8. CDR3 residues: CATSDTPGLAGANEQFF. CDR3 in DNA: TGTGCCACCAGTGATACCCCGGGACTAGCGGGTGCCAATGAGCAGTTCTTC.

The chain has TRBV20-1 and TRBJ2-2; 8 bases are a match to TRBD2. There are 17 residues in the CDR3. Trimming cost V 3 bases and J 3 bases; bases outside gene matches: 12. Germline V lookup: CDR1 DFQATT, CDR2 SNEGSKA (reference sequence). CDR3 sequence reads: CSARDNAGRADTGELFF. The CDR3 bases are TGCAGTGCTAGGGACAATGCCGGGAGGGCCGACACCGGGGAGCTGTTTTTT.

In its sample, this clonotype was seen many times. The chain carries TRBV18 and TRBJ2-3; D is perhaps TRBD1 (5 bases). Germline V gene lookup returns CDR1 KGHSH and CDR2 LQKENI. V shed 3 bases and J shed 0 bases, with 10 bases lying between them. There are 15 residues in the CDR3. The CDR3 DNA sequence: TGTGCCAGCTCACCCGGACAACTCAGCACAGATACGCAGTATTTT. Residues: CASSPGQLSTDTQYF.

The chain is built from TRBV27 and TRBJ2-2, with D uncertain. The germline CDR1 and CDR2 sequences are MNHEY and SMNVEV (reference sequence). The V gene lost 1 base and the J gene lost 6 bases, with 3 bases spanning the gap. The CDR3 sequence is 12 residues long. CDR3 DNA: TGTGCCAGCAGTTTATGGGCCGGGGAGCTGTTTTTT. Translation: CASSLWAGELFF.

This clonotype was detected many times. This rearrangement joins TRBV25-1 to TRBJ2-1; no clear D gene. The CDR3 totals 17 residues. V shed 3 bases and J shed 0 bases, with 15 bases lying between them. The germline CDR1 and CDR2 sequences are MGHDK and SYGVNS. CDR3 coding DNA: TGTGCCAGCAGTGATATAGGTGGTAGGAGCTCCTACAATGAGCAGTTCTTC. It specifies CASSDIGGRSSYNEQFF. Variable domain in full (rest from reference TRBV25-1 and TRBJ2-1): EADIYQTPRYLVIGTGKKITLECSQTMGHDKMYWYQQDPGMELHLIHYSYGVNSTEKGDLSSESTVSRIRTEHFPLTLESARPSHTSQYLCASSDIGGRSSYNEQFFGPGTRLTVL.

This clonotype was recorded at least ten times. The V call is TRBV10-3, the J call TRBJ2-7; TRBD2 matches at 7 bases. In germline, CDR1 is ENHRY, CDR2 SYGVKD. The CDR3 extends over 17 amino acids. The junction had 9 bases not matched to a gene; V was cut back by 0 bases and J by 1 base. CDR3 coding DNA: TGTGCCATCAGTGAGTCATTACTAGTGGGAGGGTCCTACGAGCAGTACTTC. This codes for CAISESLLVGGSYEQYF.

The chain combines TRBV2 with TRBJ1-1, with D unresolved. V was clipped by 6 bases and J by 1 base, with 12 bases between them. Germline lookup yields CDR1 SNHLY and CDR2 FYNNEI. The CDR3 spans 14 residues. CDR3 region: CASRLEASNTEAFF. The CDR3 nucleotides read TGTGCCAGCAGGTTGGAGGCCTCGAACACTGAAGCTTTCTTT. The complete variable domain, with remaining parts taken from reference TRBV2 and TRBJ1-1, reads EPEVTQTPSHQVTQMGQEVILRCVPISNHLYFYWYRQILGQKVEFLVSFYNNEISEKSEIFDDQFSVERPDGSNFTLKIRSTKLEDSAMYFCASRLEASNTEAFFGQGTRLTVV.

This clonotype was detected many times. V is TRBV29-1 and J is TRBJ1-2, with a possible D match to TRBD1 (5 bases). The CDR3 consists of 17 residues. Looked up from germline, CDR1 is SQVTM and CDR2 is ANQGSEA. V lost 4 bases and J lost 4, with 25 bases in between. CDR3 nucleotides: TGCAGCGTTGCCGCGCCGAGGGACCGGGATTCGGGCTATGGCTACACCTTC. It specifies CSVAAPRDRDSGYGYTF. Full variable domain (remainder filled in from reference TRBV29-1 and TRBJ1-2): SAVISQKPSRDICQRGTSLTIQCQVDSQVTMMFWYRQQPGQSLTLIATANQGSEATYESGFVIDKFPISRPNLTFSTLTVSNMSPEDSSIYLCSVAAPRDRDSGYGYTFGSGTRLTVV.

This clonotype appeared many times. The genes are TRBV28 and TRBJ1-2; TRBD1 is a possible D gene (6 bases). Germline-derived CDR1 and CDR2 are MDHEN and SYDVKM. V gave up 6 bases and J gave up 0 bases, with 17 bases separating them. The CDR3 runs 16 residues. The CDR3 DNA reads TGTGCCAGCAGAACCCTTACGGGACATACTAACTATGGCTACACCTTC. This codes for CASRTLTGHTNYGYTF.

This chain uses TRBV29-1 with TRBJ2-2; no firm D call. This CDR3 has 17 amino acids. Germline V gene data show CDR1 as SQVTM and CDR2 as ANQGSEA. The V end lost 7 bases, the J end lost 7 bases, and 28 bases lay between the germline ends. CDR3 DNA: TGCAGCGCCGACCACCCCACCCGGCCCGCCGTTCGCGGGGAGCTGTTTTTT. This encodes CSADHPTRPAVRGELFF.

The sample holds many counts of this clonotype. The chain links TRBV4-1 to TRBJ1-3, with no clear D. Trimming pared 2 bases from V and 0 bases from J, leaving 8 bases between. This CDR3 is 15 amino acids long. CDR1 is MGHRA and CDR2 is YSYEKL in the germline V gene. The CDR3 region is CASSQRPISGNTIYF. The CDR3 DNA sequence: TGCGCCAGCAGCCAAAGGCCCATCTCTGGAAACACCATATATTTT.

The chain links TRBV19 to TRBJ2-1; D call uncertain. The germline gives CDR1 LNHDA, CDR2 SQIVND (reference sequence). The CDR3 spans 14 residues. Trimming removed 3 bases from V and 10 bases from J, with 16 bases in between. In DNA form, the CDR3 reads TGTGCCAGTAGTATGTTCCAATCGACACAGGAGCAGTTCTTC. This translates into CASSMFQSTQEQFF.

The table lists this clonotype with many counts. The CDR3 loop reads CASSLIGTNTGELFF. In nucleotides, the CDR3 is TGTGCCAGCAGCTTAATTGGGACTAACACCGGGGAGCTGTTTTTT. The gene calls are TRBV7-9 and TRBJ2-2; tentatively, D is TRBD2 (6 bases). The CDR3 totals 15 residues. CDR1 SEHNR and CDR2 FQNEAQ come from the germline V gene (reference sequence). With 2 bases removed from V and 2 bases from J, the gap between germline ends came to 9 bases.

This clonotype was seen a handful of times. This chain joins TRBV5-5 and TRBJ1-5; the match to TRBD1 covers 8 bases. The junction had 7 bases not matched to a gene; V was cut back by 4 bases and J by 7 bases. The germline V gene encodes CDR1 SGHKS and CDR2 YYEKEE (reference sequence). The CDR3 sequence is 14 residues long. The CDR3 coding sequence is TGTGCCAGCAGCCCAGACAGGGGCAGCCAGCCCCAGCATTTT. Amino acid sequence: CASSPDRGSQPQHF. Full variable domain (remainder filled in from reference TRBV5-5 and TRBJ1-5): DAGVTQSPTHLIKTRGQQVTLRCSPISGHKSVSWYQQVLGQGPQFIFQYYEKEERGRGNFPDRFSARQFPNYSSELNVNALLLGDSALYLCASSPDRGSQPQHFGDGTRLSIL.

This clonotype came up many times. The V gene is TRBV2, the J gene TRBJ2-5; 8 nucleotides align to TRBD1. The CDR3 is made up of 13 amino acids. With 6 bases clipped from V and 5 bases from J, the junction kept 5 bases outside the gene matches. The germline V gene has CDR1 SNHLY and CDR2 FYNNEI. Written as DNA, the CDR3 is TGTGCCAGCAGGGACAGGGTTGGGGAGACCCAGTACTTC. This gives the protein CASRDRVGETQYF.

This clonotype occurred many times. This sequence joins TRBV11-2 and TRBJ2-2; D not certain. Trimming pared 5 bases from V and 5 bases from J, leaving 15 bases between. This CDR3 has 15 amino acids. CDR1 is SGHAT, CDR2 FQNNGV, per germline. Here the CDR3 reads CASSSLKTQTGELFF. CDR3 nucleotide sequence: TGTGCCAGCAGCAGCTTAAAAACGCAGACCGGGGAGCTGTTTTTT. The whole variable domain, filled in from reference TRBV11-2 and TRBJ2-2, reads EAGVAQSPRYKIIEKRQSVAFWCNPISGHATLYWYQQILGQGPKLLIQFQNNGVVDDSQLPKDRFSAERLKGVDSTLKIQPAKLEDSAVYLCASSSLKTQTGELFFGEGSRLTVL.